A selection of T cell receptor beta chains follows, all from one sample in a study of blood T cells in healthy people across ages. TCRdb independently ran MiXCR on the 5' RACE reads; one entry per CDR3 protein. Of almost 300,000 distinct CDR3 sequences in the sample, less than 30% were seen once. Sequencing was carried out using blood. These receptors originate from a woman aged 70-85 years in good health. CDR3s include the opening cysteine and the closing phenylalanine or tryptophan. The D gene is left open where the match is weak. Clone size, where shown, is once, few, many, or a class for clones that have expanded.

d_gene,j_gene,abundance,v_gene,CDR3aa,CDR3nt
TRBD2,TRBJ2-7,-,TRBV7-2,CASRYGTSGSYEQYF,TGTGCCAGCCGCTACGGGACTAGCGGGAGCTACGAGCAGTACTTC
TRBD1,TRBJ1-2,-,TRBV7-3,CASSPGQRGLLTF,TGTGCCAGCAGCCCGGGACAGCGGGGCCTACTCACCTTC
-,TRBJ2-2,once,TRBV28,CASSYRPGKTGELFF,TGTGCCAGCAGTTACCGACCGGGGAAGACCGGGGAGCTGTTTTTT
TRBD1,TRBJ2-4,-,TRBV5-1,CASYPGTGNIQYF,TGCGCCAGCTATCCCGGGACAGGGAACATTCAGTACTTT
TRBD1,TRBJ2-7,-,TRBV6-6,CASSYEGTGQGEQHF,TGTGCCAGCAGTTACGAAGGGACAGGGCAGGGCGAGCAGCACTTC
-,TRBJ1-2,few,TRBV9,CASSVGHQAPGRGYTF,TGTGCCAGCAGCGTAGGTCATCAGGCCCCGGGGAGGGGCTACACCTTC
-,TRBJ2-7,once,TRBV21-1,CASSQSEQYF,TGTGCCAGCAGTCAAAGCGAGCAGTACTTC
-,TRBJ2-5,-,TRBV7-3,CASSKDGTQETQYF,TGTGCCAGCAGCAAAGACGGGACCCAAGAGACCCAGTACTTC
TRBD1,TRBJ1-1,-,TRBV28,CASNAGTGMNTEAFF,TGTGCCAGCAATGCCGGGACAGGAATGAACACTGAAGCTTTCTTT
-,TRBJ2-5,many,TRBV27,CASSLSRGTQETQYF,TGTGCCAGCAGTTTATCCCGCGGGACCCAAGAGACCCAGTACTTC
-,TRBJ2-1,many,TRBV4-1,CASSQDSGSSYNEQFF,TGCGCCAGCAGCCAAGATTCGGGAAGCTCCTACAATGAGCAGTTCTTC
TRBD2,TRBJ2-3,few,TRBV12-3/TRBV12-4,CASSPWGSGRAADTQYF,TGTGCCAGCAGTCCTTGGGGTAGCGGGAGGGCCGCGGATACGCAGTATTTT
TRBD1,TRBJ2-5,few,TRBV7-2,CASSLGDRGSQETQYF,TGTGCCAGCAGTTTAGGGGACAGGGGTTCCCAAGAGACCCAGTACTTC
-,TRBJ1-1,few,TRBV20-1,CSARRAGKTNTAAFF,TGCAGTGCTAGGAGGGCCGGGAAGACGAACACTGCAGCTTTCTTT
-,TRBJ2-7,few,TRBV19,CASSMAGTAPYEQYF,TGTGCCAGTAGTATGGCAGGGACTGCCCCCTACGAGCAGTACTTC
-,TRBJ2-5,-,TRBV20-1,CSAVSSTAETQYF,TGCAGTGCTGTTTCTTCGACAGCAGAGACCCAGTACTTC
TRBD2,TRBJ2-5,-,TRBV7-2,CASSAWRETGVETQYF,TGTGCCAGCAGCGCTTGGCGGGAGACGGGTGTAGAGACCCAGTACTTC
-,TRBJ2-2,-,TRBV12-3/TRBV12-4,CASSLQSPGELFF,TGTGCCAGCAGTCTTCAGAGCCCCGGGGAGCTGTTTTTT
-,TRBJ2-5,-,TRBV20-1,CSASDSLWETQYF,TGCAGTGCTTCGGACTCCCTATGGGAGACCCAGTACTTC
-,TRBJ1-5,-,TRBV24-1,CATSDSKRGRGQPQHF,TGTGCCACCAGTGACTCCAAACGGGGACGCGGTCAGCCCCAGCATTTT
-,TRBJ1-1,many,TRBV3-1,CASREQIYTEAFF,TGTGCCAGCAGGGAACAAATCTACACTGAAGCTTTCTTT
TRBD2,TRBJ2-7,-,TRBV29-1,CSVELPPGLAAAEQYF,TGCAGCGTTGAGCTACCCCCGGGACTAGCGGCTGCCGAGCAGTACTTC
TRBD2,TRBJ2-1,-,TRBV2,CASSSTSASSYNEQFF,TGTGCCAGCAGCTCGACTAGCGCCAGCTCCTACAATGAGCAGTTCTTC